The entry below gives a single T cell receptor beta chain sequence along with its context. The data stem from a study of human T cells and chemical hapten exposure. Time point reported: patch test 2, 6 weeks after DPC sensitization. Treatment reported: therapeutic diphenylcyclopropenone sensitization with weekly scalp DPC. TCRdb called the RACE reads again in MiXCR, with one record for every CDR3 protein. The table includes more than 70,000 distinct CDR3 sequences, roughly 11% detected once. Germline V gene data show CDR1 as SQVTM and CDR2 as ANQGSEA. V was trimmed by 0 bases and J by 5 bases, leaving 10 bases between them. The CDR3 sequence is 14 residues long.

This TCR was sampled from a man aged 18-30 years with alopecia areata. Some clones in this sample may be carry-over from other donors' samples. Sequenced here: whole blood, sampled in connection with sensitization to the hapten diphenylcyclopropenone (DPC). V gene TRBV29-1 combines with J gene TRBJ2-2; weak D call: TRBD2 (5 bases). CDR3 bases: TGCAGCGTTGAAGATCGGACTCGTACCGGGGAGCTGTTTTTT. This codes for CSVEDRTRTGELFF.